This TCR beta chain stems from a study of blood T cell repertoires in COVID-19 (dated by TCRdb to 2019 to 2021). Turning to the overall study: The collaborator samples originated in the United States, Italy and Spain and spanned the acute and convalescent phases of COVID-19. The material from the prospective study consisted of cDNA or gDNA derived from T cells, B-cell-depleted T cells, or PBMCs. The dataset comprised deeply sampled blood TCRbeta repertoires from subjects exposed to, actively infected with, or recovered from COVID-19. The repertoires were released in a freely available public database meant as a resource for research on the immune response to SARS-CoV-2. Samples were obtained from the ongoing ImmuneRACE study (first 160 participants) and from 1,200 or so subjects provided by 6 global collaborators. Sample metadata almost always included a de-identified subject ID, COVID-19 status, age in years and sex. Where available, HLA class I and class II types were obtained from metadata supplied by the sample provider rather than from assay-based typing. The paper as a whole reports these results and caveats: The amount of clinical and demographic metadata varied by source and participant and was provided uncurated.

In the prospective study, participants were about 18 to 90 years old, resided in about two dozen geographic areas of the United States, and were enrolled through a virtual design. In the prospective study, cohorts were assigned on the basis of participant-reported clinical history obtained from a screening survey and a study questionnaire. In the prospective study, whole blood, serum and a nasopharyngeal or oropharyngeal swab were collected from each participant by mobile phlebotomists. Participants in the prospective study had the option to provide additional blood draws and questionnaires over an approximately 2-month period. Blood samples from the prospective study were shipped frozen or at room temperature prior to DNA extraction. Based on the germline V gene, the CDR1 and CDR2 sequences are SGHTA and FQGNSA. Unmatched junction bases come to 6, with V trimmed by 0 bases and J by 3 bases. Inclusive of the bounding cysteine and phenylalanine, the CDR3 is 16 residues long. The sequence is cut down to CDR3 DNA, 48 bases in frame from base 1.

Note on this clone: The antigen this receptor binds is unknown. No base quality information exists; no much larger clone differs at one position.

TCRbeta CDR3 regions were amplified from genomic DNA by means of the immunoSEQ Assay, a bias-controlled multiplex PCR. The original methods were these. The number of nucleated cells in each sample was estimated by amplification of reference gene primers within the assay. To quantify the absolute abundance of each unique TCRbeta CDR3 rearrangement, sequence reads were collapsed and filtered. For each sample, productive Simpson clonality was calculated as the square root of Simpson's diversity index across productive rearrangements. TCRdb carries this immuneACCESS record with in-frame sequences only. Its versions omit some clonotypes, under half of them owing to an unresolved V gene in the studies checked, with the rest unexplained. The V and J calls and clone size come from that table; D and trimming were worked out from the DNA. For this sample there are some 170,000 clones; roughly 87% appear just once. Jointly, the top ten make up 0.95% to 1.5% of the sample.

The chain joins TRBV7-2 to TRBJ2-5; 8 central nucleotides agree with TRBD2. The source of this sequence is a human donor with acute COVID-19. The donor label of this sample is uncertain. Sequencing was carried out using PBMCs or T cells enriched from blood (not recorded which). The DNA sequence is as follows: TGTGCCAGCAGCTTAGCGTGGGGCGGGGGGAAAGAGACCCAGTACTTC. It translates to CASSLAWGGGKETQYF.